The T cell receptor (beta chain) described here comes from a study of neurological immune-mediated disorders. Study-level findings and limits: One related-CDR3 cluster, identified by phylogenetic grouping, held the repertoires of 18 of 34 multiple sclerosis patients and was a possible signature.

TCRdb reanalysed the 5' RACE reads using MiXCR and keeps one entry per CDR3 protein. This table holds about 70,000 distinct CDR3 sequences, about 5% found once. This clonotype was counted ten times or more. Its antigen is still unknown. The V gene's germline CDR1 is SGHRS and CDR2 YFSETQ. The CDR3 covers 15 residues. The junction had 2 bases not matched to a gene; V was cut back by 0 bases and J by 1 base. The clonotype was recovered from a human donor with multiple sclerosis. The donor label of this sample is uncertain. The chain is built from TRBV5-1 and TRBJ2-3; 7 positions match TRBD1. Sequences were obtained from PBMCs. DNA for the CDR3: TGCGCCAGCAGCTTGGGGGGGACAGGCACAGATACGCAGTATTTT. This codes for CASSLGGTGTDTQYF.